The table lists the clone carrying this T cell receptor beta chain with a few counts. The target antigen is unknown. Trimming at V came to 7 bases and at J to 6 bases, leaving 9 bases not matched to a gene. Germline values: CDR1 LNHDA, CDR2 SQIVND (reference sequence). The CDR3 length is 15 residues. This sample was included in a study of PD-L1 blockade in urothelial cancer. General study results and limits: Tumor-associated clones in blood expanded more at 3 weeks in durable-benefit patients.

The time point was: pretreatment peripheral blood. Assay used: immunoSEQ multiplex PCR; TCRdb lists only in-frame clones, some missing. The sample has 60,000 or so clones, 85% seen once. The clonotype was recovered from an older man with urothelial cancer. Here the sequenced sample was PBMCs, taken around atezolizumab (anti-PD-L1) treatment. The J gene is TRBJ1-5, the V gene TRBV19; 10 bases agree with TRBD1. For the CDR3, the DNA is TGTGCCAGTAACGGGAGACAGGGGGCAGGTCAGCCCCAGCATTTT. It is translated as CASNGRQGAGQPQHF.